This entry features one TCR beta chain sequence. Its antigen is as yet unknown. These data come from a study of cytomegalovirus exposure and HLA in healthy donors. Across the study: About 85 million unique TCR sequences came from HLA-typed donors in an early release.

Whole-study findings and limits: Data from an earlier analysis indicated that most TCR beta V segments were productive either about 90% or about 30% of the time. Rarity characterized most TCR sequences, yet some public TCRs appeared in many donors. There were several of the most significant clusters that appeared linked to common viral pathogens in a later analysis.

The PCR had 60 Vbeta and 13 Jbeta primers. Measured with immunoSEQ multiplex PCR; TCRdb has only the in-frame clones, and not every one. Of 150,000 to 200,000 clones listed, 70% to 75% were seen once; the top ten hold approximately 4.4%. Sequenced material: PBMCs. The TCR originated in a man in his late teens or twenties in good health and CMV-seropositive.

The CDR3 bases are TGTGCCAGCAGCTTGGACAGGGGGCAGGGGGAAGGCTACACCTTC. It encodes CASSLDRGQGEGYTF. The chain has TRBV5-4 and TRBJ1-2, with 9 bases lining up with TRBD1. Germline trimming cut 0 bases from V and 8 bases from J; bases unmatched to any gene: 8. The CDR3 spans 15 residues. The germline V gene has CDR1 SGHNT and CDR2 YYREEE (reference sequence).